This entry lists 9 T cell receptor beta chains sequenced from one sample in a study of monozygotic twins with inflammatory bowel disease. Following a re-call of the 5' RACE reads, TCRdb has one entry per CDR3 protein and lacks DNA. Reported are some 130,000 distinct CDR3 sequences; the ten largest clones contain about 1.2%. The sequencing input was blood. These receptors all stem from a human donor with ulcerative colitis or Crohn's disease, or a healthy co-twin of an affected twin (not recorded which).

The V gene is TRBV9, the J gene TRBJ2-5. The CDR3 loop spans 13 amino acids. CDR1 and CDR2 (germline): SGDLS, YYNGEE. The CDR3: CASSVGFQETQYF.

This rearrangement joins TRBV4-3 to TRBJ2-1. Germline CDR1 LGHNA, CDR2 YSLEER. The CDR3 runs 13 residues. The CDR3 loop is CASSQVDSNEQFF.

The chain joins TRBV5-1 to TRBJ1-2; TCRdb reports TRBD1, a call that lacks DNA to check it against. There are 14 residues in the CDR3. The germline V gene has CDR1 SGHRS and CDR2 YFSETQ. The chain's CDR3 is CASSRATGYYGYTF.

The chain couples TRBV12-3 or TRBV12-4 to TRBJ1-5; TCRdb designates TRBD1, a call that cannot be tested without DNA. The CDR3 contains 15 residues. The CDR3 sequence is CASSLTGQGLQPQHF.

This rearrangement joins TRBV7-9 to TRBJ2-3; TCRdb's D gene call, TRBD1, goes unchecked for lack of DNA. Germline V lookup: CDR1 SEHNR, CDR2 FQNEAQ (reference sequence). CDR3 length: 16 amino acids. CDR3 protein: CASSPPDREPADTQYF.

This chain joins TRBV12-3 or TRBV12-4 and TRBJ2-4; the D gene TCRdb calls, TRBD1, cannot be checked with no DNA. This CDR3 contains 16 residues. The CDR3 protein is CASSLAATQGRNIQYF.

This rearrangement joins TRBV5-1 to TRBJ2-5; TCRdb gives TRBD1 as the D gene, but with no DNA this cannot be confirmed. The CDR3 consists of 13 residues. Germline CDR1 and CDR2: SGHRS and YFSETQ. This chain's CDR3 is CASRAGDGGTQYF. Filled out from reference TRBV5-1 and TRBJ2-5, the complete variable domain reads KAGVTQTPRYLIKTRGQQVTLSCSPISGHRSVSWYQQTPGQGLQFLFEYFSETQRNKGNFPGRFSGRQFSNSRSEMNVSTLELGDSALYLCASRAGDGGTQYFGPGTRLLVL.

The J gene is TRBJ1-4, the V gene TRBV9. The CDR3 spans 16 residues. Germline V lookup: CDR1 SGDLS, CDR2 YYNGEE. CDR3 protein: CASSVGDQRANEKLFF.

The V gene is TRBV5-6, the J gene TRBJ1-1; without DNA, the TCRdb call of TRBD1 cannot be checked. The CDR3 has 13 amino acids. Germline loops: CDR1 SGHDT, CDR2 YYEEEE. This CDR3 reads CASSLVLRGEAFF.